The 23 T cell receptor beta chains given below trace back to one sample, sequenced in a study of blood T cell repertoires in COVID-19. Some clones are missing from TCRdb's copy, which holds only in-frame ones; the method was immunoSEQ multiplex PCR. The repertoire holds about 170,000 clones, with 84% as singletons. The specimen sequenced was peripheral blood. These receptors originate from a man aged 65 to 85 with active or convalescent COVID-19.

This chain links TRBV28 with TRBJ2-1; D gene uncertain. The germline V and J ends were trimmed by 4 bases and 6 bases, with 7 bases remaining between them. The CDR3 spans 12 residues. Looked up from germline, CDR1 is MDHEN and CDR2 is SYDVKM. The CDR3, as DNA: TGTGCCAGCAGTTCAACTTTCAATGAGCAGTTCTTC. Its protein product is CASSSTFNEQFF.

V usage is TRBV7-9 and J usage is TRBJ1-1; a possible D gene is TRBD1 (5 bases). Deletions cut 3 bases from V and 2 bases from J, with 13 bases between. CDR3 length: 15 amino acids. CDR1 and CDR2 (germline): SEHNR, FQNEAQ (reference sequence). CDR3 loop: CASSFPRGGNTEAFF. DNA for the CDR3: TGTGCCAGCAGCTTTCCCCGGGGGGGTAACACTGAAGCTTTCTTT.

V gene TRBV27 combines with J gene TRBJ1-1, with 9 nucleotides matching TRBD1. V lost 6 bases to trimming and J lost 11 bases; unmatched junction nucleotides: 16. In germline, CDR1 is MNHEY, CDR2 SMNVEV (reference sequence). The CDR3 loop spans 15 amino acids. CDR3 in DNA: TGTGCCAGCAGCCGGAAGGCCGACAGGGGGTCGCGTGCTTTCTTT. It specifies CASSRKADRGSRAFF.

The rearrangement links TRBV3-1 (or the pseudogene TRBV3-2) to TRBJ1-3; D ambiguous. CDR1 and CDR2 from the germline V gene are LGHDT and YNNKEL (reference sequence). V lost 5 bases and J lost 4, with 15 bases in between. This CDR3 is 15 amino acids long. The CDR3 sequence: CASSAPQFSGNTIYF. The CDR3 DNA reads TGTGCCAGCAGCGCCCCACAGTTTTCGGGAAACACCATATATTTT.

The rearrangement joins TRBV9 to TRBJ2-7; D might be TRBD2 (6 bases). V was pared by 0 bases and J by 2 bases, with 21 bases between. Germline V gene data show CDR1 as SGDLS and CDR2 as YYNGEE. The CDR3 totals 18 residues. Here the CDR3 reads CASSVGMWREGRAYEQYF. CDR3 nucleotide sequence: TGTGCCAGCAGCGTAGGAATGTGGAGGGAAGGTCGGGCCTACGAGCAGTACTTC.

V and J are TRBV2 and TRBJ1-5; a weak D match, TRBD1 (6 bases). Germline V gene lookup returns CDR1 SNHLY and CDR2 FYNNEI. CDR3 length: 16 amino acids. V lost 7 bases and J lost 7, with 23 bases in between. The CDR3 spells CASTLRPTGIRQPQHF. The CDR3 region has the DNA TGTGCCAGCACTCTCCGCCCCACAGGGATTAGGCAGCCCCAGCATTTT.

The J gene is TRBJ2-7, the V gene TRBV5-5; 7 bases are a match to TRBD1. CDR3 length: 16 residues. Trimming took 0 bases from V and 3 from J; bases not matched to a gene: 9. Germline loops: CDR1 SGHKS, CDR2 YYEKEE (reference sequence). CDR3 DNA sequence: TGTGCCAGCAGCTTGGCCAACCCTAGGGGGCTCTACGAGCAGTACTTC. This sequence encodes CASSLANPRGLYEQYF.

V and J are TRBV2 and TRBJ2-2; unclear D gene. CDR1 and CDR2 (germline): SNHLY, FYNNEI. V lost 6 bases, J lost 2 bases, and 7 bases lay in between. This CDR3 is 13 amino acids long. CDR3 amino acids: CASSQKNTGELFF. CDR3 DNA sequence: TGTGCCAGCAGCCAAAAAAACACCGGGGAGCTGTTTTTT. Drawing the rest from reference TRBV2 and TRBJ2-2, the complete variable domain is EPEVTQTPSHQVTQMGQEVILRCVPISNHLYFYWYRQILGQKVEFLVSFYNNEISEKSEIFDDQFSVERPDGSNFTLKIRSTKLEDSAMYFCASSQKNTGELFFGEGSRLTVL.

V gene TRBV5-1 combines with J gene TRBJ2-3, with D unclear. V dropped 9 bases and J dropped 1 base, with 12 bases sitting between them. This CDR3 is 13 amino acids long. CDR1 is SGHRS, CDR2 YFSETQ, per germline. CDR3 DNA sequence: TGCGCCACCGCGGCTCAAGGCACAGATACGCAGTATTTT. Translating gives CATAAQGTDTQYF.

The chain links TRBV19 to TRBJ1-2; the D is unclear. Germline V CDR1 and CDR2: LNHDA, SQIVND (reference sequence). V was shortened by 0 bases and J by 4 bases, with 12 bases between the two germline ends. CDR3 length: 15 residues. Here the CDR3 DNA reads TGTGCCAGTAGTATAGACAGGCTGAATCTCTATGGCTACACCTTC. Amino acids: CASSIDRLNLYGYTF.

The chain has TRBV7-9 and TRBJ2-7; 10 bases are a match to TRBD1. CDR1 is SEHNR, CDR2 FQNEAQ, per germline (reference sequence). This CDR3 spans 15 amino acids. V shed 5 bases, J shed 7 bases, and the junction held 11 bases outside the gene matches. In nucleotides, the CDR3 is TGTGCCAGCAGCCCACCCGGGACAGGGGATGGTGAGCAGTACTTC. This sequence encodes CASSPPGTGDGEQYF.

J is TRBJ1-4 and V is TRBV18, with 7 bases aligning to TRBD1. The CDR3 extends over 16 amino acids. Germline V lookup: CDR1 KGHSH, CDR2 LQKENI. V gave up 2 bases and J gave up 5 bases; unmatched junction bases: 8. CDR3 amino acids: CASSPSHLQGNEKLFF. Here the CDR3 DNA reads TGTGCCAGCTCACCAAGCCATCTACAGGGGAATGAAAAACTGTTTTTT.

This chain connects TRBV2 to TRBJ1-2, with 8 bases identical to TRBD1. The CDR3 is 12 residues long. V lost 6 bases and J lost 5; bases outside the gene matches: 2. CDR1 SNHLY and CDR2 FYNNEI come from the germline V gene. The CDR3 DNA reads as TGTGCCAGCAGCGGACAGGGATATGGCTACACCTTC. This gives the protein CASSGQGYGYTF.

The chain uses TRBV6-2 or TRBV6-3 and TRBJ1-5; 7 positions match TRBD1. The length of the CDR3 is 15 residues. The germline gives CDR1 MNHEY, CDR2 SVGEGT. The V gene end was trimmed by 3 bases and the J gene end by 4 bases; junction bases not matched to a gene: 6. The CDR3 spells CASSYGAGGNQPQHF. Written as DNA, the CDR3 is TGTGCCAGCAGTTATGGGGCAGGGGGGAATCAGCCCCAGCATTTT.

This CDR3 reads CASLSGRAHNEQFF. The CDR3 nucleotides read TGTGCCAGCCTTAGCGGGAGGGCCCACAATGAGCAGTTCTTC. This rearrangement joins TRBV19 to TRBJ2-1; 11 bases agree with TRBD2. CDR1 is LNHDA and CDR2 is SQIVND in the germline V gene (reference sequence). V trimming: 9 bases; J trimming: 5 bases; junction bases outside the gene matches: 6. This CDR3 has 14 amino acids.

The chain uses TRBV7-2 and TRBJ2-1; TRBD2 matches 10 bases. The V gene end was trimmed by 7 bases and the J gene end by 0 bases; junction bases not matched to a gene: 15. The germline V gene encodes CDR1 SGHTA and CDR2 FQGNSA. The CDR3 extends over 19 amino acids. This chain's CDR3 is CASTHRDSGGWFSYNEQFF. CDR3 DNA sequence: TGTGCCAGCACCCACCGGGATAGCGGGGGGTGGTTCTCCTACAATGAGCAGTTCTTC.

The chain carries TRBV10-2 and TRBJ1-5, with a tentative D call TRBD1 (6 bases). Germline CDR1 and CDR2: WSHSY and SAAADI. The V and J ends lost 5 bases and 7 bases respectively, with 15 bases between them. This CDR3 is built from 14 residues. CDR3 sequence: CASSSQGFGQPQHF. The CDR3 DNA is TGCGCCAGCAGTTCACAGGGTTTCGGGCAGCCCCAGCATTTT.

V is TRBV3-1 (or the pseudogene TRBV3-2) and J is TRBJ2-3; 9 bases align to TRBD1. The germline CDR1 and CDR2 sequences are LGHDT and YNNKEL (reference sequence). Losses at the gene ends were 4 bases for V and 4 bases for J; bases not matched to a gene: 9. The CDR3 has 16 residues. CDR3 DNA sequence: TGTGCCAGCAGCCGTGGACAGGGGCTAAGAGCAGATACGCAGTATTTT. Amino acids: CASSRGQGLRADTQYF.

This chain joins TRBV6-2 or TRBV6-3 and TRBJ2-7; 8 bases line up with TRBD2. The CDR3 runs to 15 residues. Germline V gene sequence: CDR1 MNHEY, CDR2 SVGEGT. The trim removed 5 bases at V and 0 bases at J, leaving 6 bases unmatched. The CDR3 reads CASSLREGHSYEQYF. The CDR3 nucleotides read TGTGCCAGCAGTCTCCGGGAGGGCCACTCCTACGAGCAGTACTTC.

This rearrangement joins TRBV6-5 to TRBJ2-7; D might be TRBD2 (5 bases). V lost 6 bases and J lost 2, with 14 bases in between. Per the germline V gene, CDR1 is MNHEY and CDR2 is SVGAGI. CDR3 length: 14 residues. DNA for the CDR3: TGTGCCAGCAGGGTGGGTCGGGGAACCTACGAGCAGTACTTC. Translation gives CASRVGRGTYEQYF.

The chain couples TRBV6-2 or TRBV6-3 to TRBJ2-4; perhaps TRBD1 as D (5 bases). This CDR3 is built from 16 residues. Germline assignment: CDR1 MNHEY and CDR2 SVGEGT. Deletions cut 2 bases from V and 2 bases from J, with 13 bases between. The CDR3 spells CASSYQGAGSKNIQYF. The CDR3 DNA follows: TGTGCCAGCAGTTACCAAGGGGCCGGGTCCAAAAACATTCAGTACTTC.

The chain carries TRBV3-1 (or the pseudogene TRBV3-2) and TRBJ2-1; TRBD2 matches at 7 bases. The junction had 12 bases not matched to a gene; V was cut back by 6 bases and J by 7 bases. The CDR3 is 15 residues long. Per germline, CDR1 LGHDT and CDR2 YNNKEL (reference sequence). Written as DNA, the CDR3 is TGTGCCAGCAGGCCCAGTCGGGACTACAGAAATGAGCAGTTCTTC. Protein sequence: CASRPSRDYRNEQFF.

The chain combines TRBV5-3 with TRBJ1-4, with TRBD1 as a possible D gene (6 bases). TRBV5-3 is labeled an ORF, and its function is uncertain. The CDR3 consists of 17 residues. V shed 4 bases and J shed 7 bases, with 23 bases lying between them. This CDR3 reads CARSIGQNAHEVEKLFF. The CDR3 bases are TGTGCCAGAAGCATAGGACAGAATGCGCATGAGGTTGAAAAACTGTTTTTT.